This T cell receptor beta chain was identified during a study of blood T cell repertoires in COVID-19 (dated by TCRdb to 2019 to 2021). In terms of the full investigation: Samples covering the acute and convalescent phases of COVID-19 were provided by collaborators in the United States, Italy and Spain. Samples came from the ongoing ImmuneRACE study (first 160 participants) plus 1,254 subjects from 6 global collaborators. The repertoires were made available in a free public database intended to serve as a resource for research on the immune response to SARS-CoV-2. The prospective study material was composed of cDNA or gDNA derived from T cells, B-cell-depleted T cells, or PBMCs. Sample metadata almost always included a de-identified subject ID, COVID-19 status, age in years and sex. Where available, HLA class I and class II types were taken from metadata supplied by the sample provider and were not determined by assay-based typing. Deeply sampled blood TCRbeta repertoires from subjects exposed to, actively infected with, or recovered from COVID-19 were included in the dataset.

The investigation overall reported the following: The amount of clinical and demographic metadata varied by source and participant and was provided uncurated.

Participants in the prospective study were enrolled through a virtual design, were aged roughly 18 to 100 years, and lived in approximately 25 United States geographic areas. Cohort assignment in the prospective study relied on participant-reported clinical history from a screening survey and a study questionnaire. In the prospective study, whole blood, serum and a nasopharyngeal or oropharyngeal swab were collected from each participant by mobile phlebotomists. Participants in the prospective study had the option to provide additional blood draws and questionnaires over a roughly two-month period. Prospective study blood samples were shipped either frozen or at room temperature before DNA extraction. TCRbeta CDR3 regions were amplified from genomic DNA by means of the immunoSEQ Assay, a bias-controlled multiplex PCR. The original pipeline was this. The number of nucleated cells in each sample was estimated by amplification of reference gene primers within the assay. To quantify the absolute abundance of each unique TCRbeta CDR3 rearrangement, sequence reads were collapsed and filtered. For each sample, productive Simpson clonality was calculated as the square root of Simpson's diversity index across productive rearrangements. TCRdb mirrors the immuneACCESS table, restricted to in-frame sequences. Some clones are absent from its copies; in checked studies, under half trace to an unresolved V gene, and the reason for the others is unknown. The V and J calls and clone size come from that table; D and trimming were worked out from the DNA. Here the sample has approximately 290,000 clones; nearly 90% occur a single time. Jointly, the top ten make up around 4.5% of the sample.

Details on this clone: It lacks a known antigen. It has no much larger one-base neighbor in the sample; base qualities were not kept.

CDR1 and CDR2, looked up from the germline V gene, are SGDLS and YYNGEE. Including the terminal cysteine and phenylalanine, the CDR3 comprises 15 residues. The CDR3 DNA has 45 bases and is translated from base 1. V sheds 4 bases and J sheds 7 bases, leaving 17 bases between their ends. The chain was built from TRBV9 and TRBJ1-4; TRBD1 is a weak D gene call, 5 bases matching. Sequencing used PBMCs or T cells enriched from blood (not recorded which). This receptor was identified in a woman younger than 30 with acute COVID-19. The nucleotides are TGTGCCAGCAGCCCCGATGCCGGGGGGGGTGAAAAACTGTTTTTT. Its amino acids are CASSPDAGGGEKLFF. Supplemented by the reference TRBV9 and TRBJ1-4 proteins around the CDR3, the complete variable domain is DSGVTQTPKHLITATGQRVTLRCSPRSGDLSVYWYQQSLDQGLQFLIQYYNGEERAKGNILERFSAQQFPDLHSELNLSSLELGDSALYFCASSPDAGGGEKLFFGSGTQLSVL.